The 18 T cell receptor beta chains presented below share a single source sample, sequenced in a study of shared clonotypes between healthy human individuals. Measured with immunoSEQ multiplex PCR; TCRdb has only the in-frame clones, and not every one. The sample has over 2,000,000 clones, 90% to 95% seen once. CD8 cells classed as naive were CD45RO-negative and positively selected for CCR7, excluding terminally differentiated effector memory CD45RA+ cells. Specimen: naive CD8+ T cells from PBMCs. These receptors all come from a man between 18 and 35 years old in good health. Some clones in this sample may be carry-over from other donors' samples.

The chain is built from TRBV19 and TRBJ2-2, with 7 bases identical to TRBD2. CDR1 is LNHDA and CDR2 is SQIVND in the germline V gene (reference sequence). CDR3 length equals 16 residues. J gave up 3 bases and V 2 bases, and 6 bases lay outside the gene matches. CDR3 sequence reads: CASSIRSGIYTGELFF. The CDR3 DNA follows: TGTGCCAGTAGTATAAGGAGCGGGATTTACACCGGGGAGCTGTTTTTT.

V usage is TRBV14 and J usage is TRBJ2-1; D might be TRBD1 (6 bases). The germline V and J ends were trimmed by 0 bases and 9 bases, with 18 bases remaining between them. The length of the CDR3 is 16 residues. Germline CDR1 reads SGHDN; CDR2 reads FVKESK. DNA for the CDR3: TGTGCCAGCAGCCAAGAGAGGAGAGGAAGGGGGAGTGAGCAGTTCTTC. Protein: CASSQERRGRGSEQFF.

The chain links TRBV7-6 to TRBJ2-7; the D is unclear. V was shortened by 5 bases and J by 0 bases, with 11 bases between the two germline ends. The CDR3 is 14 residues long. Looked up from germline, CDR1 is SGHVS and CDR2 is FNYEAQ. The CDR3 region is CASSAAGSSYEQYF. The CDR3 nucleotides read TGTGCCAGCAGCGCCGCCGGCAGCTCCTACGAGCAGTACTTC.

The rearrangement joins TRBV7-3 to TRBJ2-1; D might be TRBD2 (5 bases). Trimming took 3 bases from V and 4 from J, leaving 13 bases between them. Germline assignment: CDR1 SGHTA and CDR2 FQGTGA. This CDR3 comprises 15 residues. The CDR3 reads CASSLSGVGYNEQFF. The CDR3 DNA follows: TGTGCCAGCAGCTTGAGCGGAGTGGGGTACAATGAGCAGTTCTTC.

This sequence joins TRBV28 and TRBJ1-5; 9 nucleotides line up with TRBD1. The CDR3 consists of 13 residues. CDR1 is MDHEN, CDR2 SYDVKM, per germline. Trimming at V came to 8 bases and at J to 5 bases, leaving 4 bases not matched to a gene. CDR3 protein: CASQDRGYQPQHF. CDR3 nucleotides: TGTGCCAGCCAGGACAGGGGTTATCAGCCCCAGCATTTT.

V gene TRBV14 combines with J gene TRBJ2-3; no definite D call. CDR3 length equals 14 residues. Germline assignment: CDR1 SGHDN and CDR2 FVKESK. V was cut by 0 bases and J by 6 bases, with 10 bases left in between. CDR3 nucleotides: TGTGCCAGCAGCCAAGATCCCCGCGCGGATACGCAGTATTTT. Translating it yields CASSQDPRADTQYF.

The chain links TRBV5-1 to TRBJ1-3; unclear D gene. The CDR3 spans 14 residues. Germline CDR1 is SGHRS and CDR2 is YFSETQ. V dropped 0 bases and J dropped 1 base, with 5 bases sitting between them. CDR3 loop: CASSLDISGNTIYF. CDR3 sequence (DNA): TGCGCCAGCAGCTTGGACATATCTGGAAACACCATATATTTT. Combining the CDR3 with reference TRBV5-1 and TRBJ1-3 gives the whole variable domain KAGVTQTPRYLIKTRGQQVTLSCSPISGHRSVSWYQQTPGQGLQFLFEYFSETQRNKGNFPGRFSGRQFSNSRSEMNVSTLELGDSALYLCASSLDISGNTIYFGEGSWLTVV.

The gene calls are TRBV7-8 and TRBJ2-7; no firm D call. This CDR3 region has 16 residues. Germline CDR1 is SGHVS and CDR2 is FQNEAQ. V shed 5 bases and J shed 0 bases, with 17 bases lying between them. The CDR3 sequence: CASSPALGIVSYEQYF. The CDR3 DNA reads TGTGCCAGCAGCCCAGCGTTGGGAATCGTCTCCTACGAGCAGTACTTC.

Only one count was recorded for this clone. This chain links TRBV7-3 with TRBJ2-3; 8 nucleotides align to TRBD2. Looked up from germline, CDR1 is SGHTA and CDR2 is FQGTGA. The CDR3 spans 19 residues. After removal of 5 bases from V and 0 bases from J, the junction contained 16 bases not matched to a gene. CDR3 in amino acids: CASSPHGGSGTSSTDTQYF. The CDR3, as DNA: TGTGCCAGCAGCCCCCACGGAGGTAGCGGGACTTCTAGCACAGATACGCAGTATTTT.

The chain recombines TRBV5-6 with TRBJ1-1, with 7 positions matching TRBD1. V shed 6 bases, J shed 4 bases, and the junction held 9 bases outside the gene matches. Germline CDR1 reads SGHDT; CDR2 reads YYEEEE. The CDR3 is 14 amino acids. CDR3 protein: CASTLGGSGTEAFF. CDR3 nucleotides: TGTGCCAGCACCCTAGGGGGCAGCGGCACTGAAGCTTTCTTT.

The chain recombines TRBV28 with TRBJ2-2; TRBD2 is a possible D gene (6 bases). V lost 5 bases and J lost 6, with 22 bases in between. The CDR3 loop spans 17 amino acids. Germline lookup yields CDR1 MDHEN and CDR2 SYDVKM. The chain's CDR3 is CASSRPEGPTGAGELFF. In DNA form, the CDR3 reads TGTGCCAGCAGTCGGCCGGAGGGACCCACTGGCGCCGGGGAGCTGTTTTTT.

This chain uses TRBV25-1 with TRBJ2-3; no firm D call. Trimming took 6 bases from V and 4 from J, leaving 8 bases between them. Germline V gene lookup returns CDR1 MGHDK and CDR2 SYGVNS. The CDR3 extends over 12 amino acids. CDR3 DNA sequence: TGTGCCAGCAGGGCTGGCCCAGATACGCAGTATTTT. Residues: CASRAGPDTQYF.

This chain links TRBV6-6 with TRBJ1-1, with TRBD1 identical over 9 bases. The CDR3 sequence is 14 residues long. V was clipped by 6 bases and J by 5 bases; unmatched bases: 7. CDR1 is MNHNY, CDR2 SVGAGI, per germline (reference sequence). The DNA for the CDR3 is TGTGCCAGCAGCCTACAGGGGGCATGGACTGAAGCTTTCTTT. Translated: CASSLQGAWTEAFF.

Here the CDR3 DNA reads TGTGCCAGCTCAAAGCACAGGGGGGGCACAGATACGCAGTATTTT. Translating gives CASSKHRGGTDTQYF. The rearrangement uses TRBV27 and TRBJ2-3; 8 nucleotides match TRBD1. CDR1 and CDR2 (germline): MNHEY, SMNVEV (reference sequence). Losses at the gene ends were 8 bases for V and 1 base for J; bases not matched to a gene: 8. There are 15 residues in the CDR3.

The rearrangement uses TRBV25-1 and TRBJ1-4; 8 bases are shared with TRBD1. This CDR3 has 17 residues. The germline V gene encodes CDR1 MGHDK and CDR2 SYGVNS. J gave up 5 bases and V 4 bases, and 12 bases lay outside the gene matches. CDR3 bases: TGTGCCAGCAGTGGCTACTCTACAGGGGGGAAAAATGAAAAACTGTTTTTT. It yields the protein CASSGYSTGGKNEKLFF.

V and J are TRBV5-1 and TRBJ2-1; D is uncertain. Germline-derived CDR1 and CDR2 are SGHRS and YFSETQ. The CDR3 is 13 residues long. Trimming took off 1 base at V and 8 bases at J, with 10 bases between the two ends. The CDR3 reads CASSLRFQDEQFF. The CDR3 nucleotides read TGCGCCAGCAGCTTGAGATTTCAGGATGAGCAGTTCTTC.

The V gene is TRBV27, the J gene TRBJ2-1, with a possible D match to TRBD1 (6 bases). V lost 1 base and J 6 bases, leaving 19 bases between the germline ends. Per germline, CDR1 MNHEY and CDR2 SMNVEV (reference sequence). This CDR3 contains 17 residues. CDR3 in amino acids: CASSLWVADVGGNEQFF. In nucleotides, the CDR3 is TGTGCCAGCAGTTTATGGGTGGCGGATGTAGGGGGCAATGAGCAGTTCTTC.

The V gene is TRBV27, the J gene TRBJ2-1; 14 bases map to TRBD2. CDR1 MNHEY and CDR2 SMNVEV come from the germline V gene (reference sequence). The CDR3 is 17 amino acids. The trim removed 4 bases at V and 9 bases at J, leaving 11 bases unmatched. The CDR3 region is CASSSLGTSGGGGEQFF. In nucleotides, the CDR3 is TGTGCCAGCAGTTCACTCGGGACTAGCGGGGGAGGTGGTGAGCAGTTCTTC.